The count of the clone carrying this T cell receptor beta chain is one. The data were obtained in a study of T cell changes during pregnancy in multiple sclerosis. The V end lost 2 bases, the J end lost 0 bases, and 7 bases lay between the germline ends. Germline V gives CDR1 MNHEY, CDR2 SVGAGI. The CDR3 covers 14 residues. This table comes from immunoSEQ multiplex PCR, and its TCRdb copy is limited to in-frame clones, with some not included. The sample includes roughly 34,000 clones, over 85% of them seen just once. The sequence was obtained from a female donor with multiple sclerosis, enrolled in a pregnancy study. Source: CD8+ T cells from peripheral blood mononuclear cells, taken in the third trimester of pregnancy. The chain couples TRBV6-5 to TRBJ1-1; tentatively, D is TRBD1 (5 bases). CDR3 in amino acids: CASSYDSLNTEAFF. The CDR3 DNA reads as TGTGCCAGCAGTTACGACAGCTTGAACACTGAAGCTTTCTTT.